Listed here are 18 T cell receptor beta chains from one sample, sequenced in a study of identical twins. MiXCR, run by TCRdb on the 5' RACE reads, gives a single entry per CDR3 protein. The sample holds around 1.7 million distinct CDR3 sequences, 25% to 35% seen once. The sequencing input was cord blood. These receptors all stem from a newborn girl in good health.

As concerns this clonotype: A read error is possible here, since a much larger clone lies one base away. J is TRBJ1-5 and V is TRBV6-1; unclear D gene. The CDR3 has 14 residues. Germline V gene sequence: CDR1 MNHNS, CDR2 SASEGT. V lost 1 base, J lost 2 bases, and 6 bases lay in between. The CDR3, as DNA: TGTGCCAGCAGTGAAGGGAAGGGCAATCAGCCCCAGCATTTT. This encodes CASSEGKGNQPQHF.

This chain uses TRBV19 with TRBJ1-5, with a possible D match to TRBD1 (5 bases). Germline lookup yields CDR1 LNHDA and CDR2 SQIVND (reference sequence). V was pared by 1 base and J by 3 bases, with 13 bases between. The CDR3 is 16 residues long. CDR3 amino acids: CASSIGPRGSNQPQHF. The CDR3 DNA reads TGTGCCAGTAGTATAGGGCCACGGGGGTCCAATCAGCCCCAGCATTTT. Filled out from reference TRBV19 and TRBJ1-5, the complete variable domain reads DGGITQSPKYLFRKEGQNVTLSCEQNLNHDAMYWYRQDPGQGLRLIYYSQIVNDFQKGDIAEGYSVSREKKESFPLTVTSAQKNPTAFYLCASSIGPRGSNQPQHFGDGTRLSIL.

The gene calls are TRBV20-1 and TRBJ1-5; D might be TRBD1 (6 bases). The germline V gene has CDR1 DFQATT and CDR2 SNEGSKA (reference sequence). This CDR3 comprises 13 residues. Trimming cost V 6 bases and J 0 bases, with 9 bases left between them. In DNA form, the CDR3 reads TGCAGTGCCGGGGGCCATAGCAATCAGCCCCAGCATTTT. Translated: CSAGGHSNQPQHF.

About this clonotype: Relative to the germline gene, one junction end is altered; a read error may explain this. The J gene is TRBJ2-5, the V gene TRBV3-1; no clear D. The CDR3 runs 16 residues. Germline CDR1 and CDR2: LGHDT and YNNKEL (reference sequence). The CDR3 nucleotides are TGTGCCAGCAGCCAAGTGCCCAGACGGTACCAAGAGGCCCAGTACTTC. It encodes CASSQVPRRYQEAQYF.

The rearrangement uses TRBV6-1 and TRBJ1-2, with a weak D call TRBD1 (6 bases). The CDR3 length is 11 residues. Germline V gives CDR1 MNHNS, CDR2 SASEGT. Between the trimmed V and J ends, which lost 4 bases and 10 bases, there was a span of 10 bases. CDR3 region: CASSVDRHYTF. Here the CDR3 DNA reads TGTGCCAGCAGTGTCGACAGGCACTACACCTTC.

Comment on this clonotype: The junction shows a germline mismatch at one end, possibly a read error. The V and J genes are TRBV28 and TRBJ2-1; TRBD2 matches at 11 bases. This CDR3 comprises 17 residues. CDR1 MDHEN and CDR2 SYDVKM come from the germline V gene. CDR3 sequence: CACSLGPRLAGYNEQFF. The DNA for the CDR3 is TGTGCCTGCAGTTTAGGGCCCCGACTAGCGGGGTACAATGAGCAGTTCTTC.

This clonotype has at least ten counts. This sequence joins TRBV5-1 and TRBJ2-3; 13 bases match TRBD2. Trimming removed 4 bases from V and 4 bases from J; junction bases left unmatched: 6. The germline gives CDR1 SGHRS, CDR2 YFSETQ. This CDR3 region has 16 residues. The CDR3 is CASSGRLAGGPDTQYF. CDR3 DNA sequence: TGCGCCAGCAGCGGTAGACTAGCGGGAGGTCCAGATACGCAGTATTTT.

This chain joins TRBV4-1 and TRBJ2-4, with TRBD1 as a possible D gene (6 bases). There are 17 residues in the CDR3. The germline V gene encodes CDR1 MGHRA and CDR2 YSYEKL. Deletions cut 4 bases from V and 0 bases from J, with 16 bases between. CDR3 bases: TGCGCCAGCAGCCCTCCAAAGGGACATCTAGCCAAAAACATTCAGTACTTC. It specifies CASSPPKGHLAKNIQYF.

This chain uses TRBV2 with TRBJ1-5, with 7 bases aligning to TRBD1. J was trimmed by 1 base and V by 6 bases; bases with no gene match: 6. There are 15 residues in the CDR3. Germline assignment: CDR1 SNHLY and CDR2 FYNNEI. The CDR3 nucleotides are TGTGCCAGCAGGGAACAGGGGAAGAGCAATCAGCCCCAGCATTTT. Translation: CASREQGKSNQPQHF.

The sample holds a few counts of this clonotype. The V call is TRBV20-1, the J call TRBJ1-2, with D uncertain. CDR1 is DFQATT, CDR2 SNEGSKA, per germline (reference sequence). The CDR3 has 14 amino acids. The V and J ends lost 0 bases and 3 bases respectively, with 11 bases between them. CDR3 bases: TGCAGTGCTAGAGAGAACGTTGCGGACTATGGCTACACCTTC. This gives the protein CSARENVADYGYTF.

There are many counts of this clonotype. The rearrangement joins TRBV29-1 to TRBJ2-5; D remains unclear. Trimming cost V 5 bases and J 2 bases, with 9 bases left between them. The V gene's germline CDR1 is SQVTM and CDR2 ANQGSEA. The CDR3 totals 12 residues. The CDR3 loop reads CSVQRPQETQYF. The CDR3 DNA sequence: TGCAGCGTTCAAAGGCCGCAAGAGACCCAGTACTTC.

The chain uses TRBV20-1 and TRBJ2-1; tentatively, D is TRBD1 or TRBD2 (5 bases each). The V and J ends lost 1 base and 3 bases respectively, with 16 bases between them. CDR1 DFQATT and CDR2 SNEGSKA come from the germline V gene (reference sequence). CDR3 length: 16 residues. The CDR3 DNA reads TGCAGTGCTAGAGTGGGGGTCGGGATAGTCTACAATGAGCAGTTCTTC. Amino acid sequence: CSARVGVGIVYNEQFF.

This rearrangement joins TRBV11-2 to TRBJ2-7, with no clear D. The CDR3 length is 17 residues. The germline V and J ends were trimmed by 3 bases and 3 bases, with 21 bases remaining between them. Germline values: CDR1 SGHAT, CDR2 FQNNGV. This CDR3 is CASSFREMVGWDYEQYF. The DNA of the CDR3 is TGTGCCAGCAGCTTCCGCGAAATGGTTGGTTGGGACTACGAGCAGTACTTC.

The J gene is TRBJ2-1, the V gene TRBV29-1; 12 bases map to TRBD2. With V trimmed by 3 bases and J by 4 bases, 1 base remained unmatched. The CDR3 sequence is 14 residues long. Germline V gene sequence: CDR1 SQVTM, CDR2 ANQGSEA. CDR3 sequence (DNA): TGCAGCGTTGAGGGACTAGCGGGTTACAATGAGCAGTTCTTC. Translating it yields CSVEGLAGYNEQFF.

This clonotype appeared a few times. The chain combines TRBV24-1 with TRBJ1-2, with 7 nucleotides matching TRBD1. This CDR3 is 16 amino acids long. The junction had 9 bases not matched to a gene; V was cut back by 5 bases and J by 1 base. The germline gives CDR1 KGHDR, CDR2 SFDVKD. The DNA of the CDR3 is TGTGCCACCAGTGTCCGGACAGGCTCCAATAACTATGGCTACACCTTC. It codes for CATSVRTGSNNYGYTF.

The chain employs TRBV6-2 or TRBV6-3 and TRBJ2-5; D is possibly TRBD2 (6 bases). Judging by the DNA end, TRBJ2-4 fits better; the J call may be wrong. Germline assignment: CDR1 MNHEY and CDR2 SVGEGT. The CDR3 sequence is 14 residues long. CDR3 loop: CASRGGLRGNIQYF. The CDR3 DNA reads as TGTGCCAGCAGGGGGGGTTTGAGGGGAAACATTCAGTACTTC.

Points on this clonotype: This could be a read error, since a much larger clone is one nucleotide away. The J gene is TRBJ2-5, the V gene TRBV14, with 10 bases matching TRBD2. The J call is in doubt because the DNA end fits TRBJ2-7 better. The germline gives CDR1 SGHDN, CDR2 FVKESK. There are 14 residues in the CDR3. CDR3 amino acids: CASSQELAGSEQYF. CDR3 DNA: TGTGCCAGCAGCCAAGAACTAGCGGGATCCGAGCAGTACTTC.

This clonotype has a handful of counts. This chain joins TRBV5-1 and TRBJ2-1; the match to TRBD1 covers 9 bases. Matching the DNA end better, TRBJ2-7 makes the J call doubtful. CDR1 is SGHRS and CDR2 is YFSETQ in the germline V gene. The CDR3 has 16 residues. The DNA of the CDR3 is TGCGCCAGCAGCTTCTATGTGGGACAGGGATACAATGAGCAGTACTTC. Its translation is CASSFYVGQGYNEQYF.